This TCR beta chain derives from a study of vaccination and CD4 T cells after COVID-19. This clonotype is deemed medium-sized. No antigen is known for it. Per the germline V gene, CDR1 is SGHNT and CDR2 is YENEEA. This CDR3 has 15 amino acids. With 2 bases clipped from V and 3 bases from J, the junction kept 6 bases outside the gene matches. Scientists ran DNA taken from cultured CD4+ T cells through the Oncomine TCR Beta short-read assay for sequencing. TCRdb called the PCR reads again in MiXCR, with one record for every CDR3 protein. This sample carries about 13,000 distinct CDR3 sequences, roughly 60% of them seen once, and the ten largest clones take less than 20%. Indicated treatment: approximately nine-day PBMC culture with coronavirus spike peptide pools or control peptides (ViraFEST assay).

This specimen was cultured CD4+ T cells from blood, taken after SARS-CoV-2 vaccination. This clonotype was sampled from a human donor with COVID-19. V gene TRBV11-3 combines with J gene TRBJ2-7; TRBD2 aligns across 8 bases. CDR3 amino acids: CASSLSGGGYYEQYF. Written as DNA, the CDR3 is TGTGCCAGCAGCTTATCCGGCGGGGGGTACTACGAGCAGTACTTC.